This T cell receptor beta chain was observed in a study of post-analysis software for immune sequencing data. The study, taken as a whole, reports: Roughly five TRBV segments appeared more often in patients than in controls, and TRBV5-6, TRBV5-1 and TRBV20-1 were among these.

Only one count was recorded for this clonotype. Antigen: not known. Prepared libraries of TCR beta cDNA carried unique molecular identifiers. TCRdb independently ran MiXCR on the PCR reads; one entry per CDR3 protein. The table has around 440,000 distinct CDR3 sequences, approximately 45% seen once. The CDR3 is made up of 15 amino acids. The germline V gene encodes CDR1 SGHAT and CDR2 FQNNGV. V gave up 5 bases and J gave up 1 base; unmatched junction bases: 8. The chain links TRBV11-2 to TRBJ2-7; 7 bases are shared with TRBD1. The TCR originated in a girl aged 10 to 17 with multiple sclerosis. What was sequenced was blood. In DNA form, the CDR3 reads TGTGCCAGCAGCCAATACAGGGGTCTATCCTACGAGCAGTACTTC. Protein: CASSQYRGLSYEQYF.